The 8 T cell receptor beta chains below were found in one sample sequenced in a study of regulatory T cells in long-lasting Graves disease (dated by TCRdb to the early 2020s). Library construction relied on multiplex PCR. The sequencer was an Illumina HiSeq 4000. iRepertoire HTBI primers and Arm-PCR amplification of CDR3 regions were used to construct TCR beta libraries. Through fastp at Q25 and MiXCR, TCRdb rebuilt clones from the public reads, retaining in-frame beta chains. Rows are unified per CDR3 protein, each entry keeping the most common DNA and genes. The sample table records a few hundred thousand distinct CDR3 sequences; around 16% of these occur just once. Jointly, the top ten make up around 20% of the sample. In light of the paper, this sample's time point label describes: newly diagnosed GD, antithyroid drugs for less than 3 months. RNA was extracted from PBMCs in TRIzol for both TCR sequencing and RNA sequencing.

The sample also formed part of further work on T cells in Graves' hyperthyroidism and ophthalmopathy.

Sequences were derived from peripheral blood mononuclear cells (PBMCs), sampled at new diagnosis, from a patient treated with antithyroid drugs. The receptors stem from a young woman with Graves disease. Donor details come from another sample of the same person, matched by shared clones.

This clonotype has a count of ten or more. The CDR3 coding sequence is TGCGCCAGCAGCTTCCGGGACAGCAACACCGGGGAGCTGTTTTTT. Translated: CASSFRDSNTGELFF. V usage is TRBV5-1 and J usage is TRBJ2-2, with 7 bases fitting TRBD1. Germline assignment: CDR1 SGHRS and CDR2 YFSETQ. J was trimmed by 2 bases and V by 2 bases; bases with no gene match: 3. This CDR3 is 15 amino acids long.

The table lists this clonotype with many counts. CDR3 amino acids: CASSQGVTEAFF. For the CDR3, the DNA is TGTGCCAGCAGCCAAGGGGTGACTGAAGCTTTCTTT. The chain has TRBV12-3 or TRBV12-4 and TRBJ1-1; weak D call: TRBD1 (5 bases). The V end lost 6 bases, the J end lost 5 bases, and 10 bases lay between the germline ends. This CDR3 spans 12 amino acids.

This clonotype occurred many times. The V gene is TRBV20-1, the J gene TRBJ2-3, with TRBD1 matching over 7 bases. The CDR3 length is 13 residues. Germline CDR1 is DFQATT and CDR2 is SNEGSKA (reference sequence). J gave up 2 bases and V 6 bases, and 5 bases lay outside the gene matches. CDR3 coding DNA: TGCAGTGCCCCGGGACAGACCACAGATACGCAGTATTTT. Amino acid sequence: CSAPGQTTDTQYF.

The chain has TRBV3-1 and TRBJ2-1; 9 bases map to TRBD2. V was clipped by 6 bases and J by 9 bases; unmatched bases: 9. Germline CDR1 reads LGHDT; CDR2 reads YNNKEL (reference sequence). The CDR3 runs to 14 residues. CDR3 bases: TGTGCCAGCAGTTTTAGCGGGGGTTTCAGTGAGCAGTTCTTC. Its translation is CASSFSGGFSEQFF.

This clonotype was seen a handful of times. This chain joins TRBV7-9 and TRBJ2-5; D is undetermined. This CDR3 region has 12 residues. V was cut by 5 bases and J by 5 bases, with 9 bases left in between. Germline-derived CDR1 and CDR2 are SEHNR and FQNEAQ (reference sequence). CDR3 sequence (DNA): TGTGCCAGCAGCGCTACCGGGGAGACCCAGTACTTC. Residues: CASSATGETQYF.

V and J are TRBV24-1 and TRBJ2-1; 12 positions match TRBD1. The trim removed 5 bases at V and 6 bases at J, leaving 7 bases unmatched. The CDR3 has 16 amino acids. In germline, CDR1 is KGHDR, CDR2 SFDVKD. CDR3 residues: CATSAPGQGAGNEQFF. DNA of the CDR3: TGTGCCACCAGTGCCCCGGGACAGGGGGCGGGCAATGAGCAGTTCTTC.

This clonotype was seen ten or more times. This chain joins TRBV28 and TRBJ1-2, with 7 bases matching TRBD1. Germline-derived CDR1 and CDR2 are MDHEN and SYDVKM. J gave up 8 bases and V 5 bases, and 8 bases lay outside the gene matches. The CDR3 is made up of 13 amino acids. CDR3 in DNA: TGTGCCAGCAGTACCCAAAGGGGGCAAGGCTACACCTTC. It yields the protein CASSTQRGQGYTF.

This clonotype was counted between two and nine times. This chain uses TRBV20-1 with TRBJ2-2; 7 bases line up with TRBD2. Per germline, CDR1 DFQATT and CDR2 SNEGSKA (reference sequence). The CDR3 length is 18 residues. J lost 7 bases, V lost 5 bases, and 22 bases had no gene match. CDR3 in DNA: TGCAGTGCTGCCCCGATTCATGGCCGGGGGGAGAACGTCGGGGAGCTGTTTTTT. This translates into CSAAPIHGRGENVGELFF.